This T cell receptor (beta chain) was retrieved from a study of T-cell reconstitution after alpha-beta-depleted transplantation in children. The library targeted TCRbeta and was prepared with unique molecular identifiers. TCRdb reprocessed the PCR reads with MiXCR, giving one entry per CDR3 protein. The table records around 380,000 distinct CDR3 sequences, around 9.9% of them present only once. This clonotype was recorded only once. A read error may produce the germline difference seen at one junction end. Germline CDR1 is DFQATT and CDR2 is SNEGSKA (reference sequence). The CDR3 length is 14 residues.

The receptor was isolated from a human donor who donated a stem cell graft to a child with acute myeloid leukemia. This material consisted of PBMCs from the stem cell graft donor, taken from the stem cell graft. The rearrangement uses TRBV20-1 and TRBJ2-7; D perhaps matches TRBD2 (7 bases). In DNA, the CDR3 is TGCTGTGCTAGAGGCGACCAGGGGAGGGACGAGCAGTACTTC. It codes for CCARGDQGRDEQYF.